The present T cell receptor (beta chain) was sequenced within a study of Ad26.COV2.S vaccination and SARS-CoV-2 variants (dated by TCRdb to about 2021). General notes on the study: Vaccine-arm donors came from COV1001, a multicentre, randomized, double-blind, placebo-controlled phase I-IIa trial of Ad26.COV2.S in healthy adults. Ad26.COV2.S was administered intramuscularly at a dose of 5x10^10 or 1x10^11 viral particles, either as one shot or as two shots given 56 days apart. TCRbeta repertoire sequencing served as the tool for gauging how specific and how broad the SARS-CoV-2-reactive T cell receptors were following Ad26.COV2.S vaccination. Throughout the experiments and outcome assessment, investigators stayed blinded to trial group allocation. The TCR-sequenced set comprised approximately 32 samples: about 19 Ad26.COV2.S vaccine recipients, 5 placebo recipients and 8 SARS-CoV-2 convalescent individuals. Trial participants were randomized into five groups of five: low-dose or high-dose Ad26.COV2.S given once or twice, or placebo on both occasions. Points the paper makes about the study in general: The study was not powered to compare responses between vaccine doses or regimens. After vaccination, substantial breadth of spike-specific CD8+ and CD4+ T cell responses was reported. Higher spike-specific TCR breadth was observed in Ad26.COV2.S recipients than in placebo recipients (P = 0.0014). The authors noted that the TCR breadth and depth analyses may have underestimated total T cell responses. Comparable non-spike TCR breadth was observed between vaccine and placebo recipients, consistent with only spike being contained in the vaccine.

V and J lose 1 base and 2 bases, and a span of 9 bases separates them. For CDR1 and CDR2, the germline V gene (reference sequence) lists SEHNR and FQNEAQ. Its CDR3 holds 14 amino acids, cysteine through phenylalanine. The kept DNA is CDR3 alone, 42 bases in frame from the first base. The treatment or condition label, as the study defines it: around 19 received Ad26.COV2.S at low or high dose, single or two shots; several received placebo; per-sample allocation not given. Repertoires of vaccine and placebo recipients were sequenced from samples collected on day 63 after the first injection. In Cohort 1b, around 25 adults aged 18-55 years were enrolled at a single site in Boston, USA, between 29 July and 7 August 2020. Ad26.COV2.S was a replication-incompetent adenovirus type 26 vector expressing a prefusion-stabilized SARS-CoV-2 spike protein from the original Wuhan strain. This clone was observed once. There is no known antigen for this receptor. It has no much larger one-base neighbor in the sample; base qualities were not kept.

The immunoSEQ Assay was used to sequence TCRbeta CDR3 regions. After extraction, genomic DNA underwent amplification by bias-controlled multiplex PCR, followed by high-throughput sequencing. Per the original workflow: Collapsing and filtering of sequences were performed to quantify the absolute abundance of each unique TCRbeta CDR3 region. T cell fraction was estimated by normalization of TCRbeta template counts to usable DNA, with usable DNA being measured through amplification of reference genes present in all nucleated cells. Repertoire TCRs were annotated as SARS-CoV-2-specific by exact matching of V gene, CDR3 amino acid sequence and J gene to a known reactive TCR set. MIRA supplied the reference SARS-CoV-2 TCR set, which was filtered for enrichment in COVID-19-positive ImmuneCODE repertoires so that public or cross-reactive TCRs were removed. Drawing on the MIRA antigens, annotated TCRs were analysed further at the level of specific ORF or position within ORF. Breadth was defined as annotated unique rearrangements over total unique productive rearrangements; depth was the summed frequency of those rearrangements. TCR breadth was compared between groups using two-sided Wilcoxon rank-sum tests. TCRdb limited this immuneACCESS table to in-frame rearrangements with V and J called. A share of clones is missing; checked studies link under half to unresolved V genes, and the rest is unexplained. V, J and clone size were drawn from that table, and D and trimming were deduced from the DNA. The table for this sample lists about 470,000 clones; less than 95% of them were counted only once. The ten largest clones represent about 4.1% of the sample.

This clonotype originated in a person aged 18-60 years who received the Ad26.COV2.S COVID-19 vaccine or a placebo. The source material was peripheral blood, sampled in a trial of Ad26.COV2.S vaccine versus placebo. The chain is assembled from TRBV7-9 and TRBJ2-7; the D segment could be TRBD1, given 6 matching bases. CDR3 reads: CASSLVDSTYEQYF. The nucleotide sequence reads TGTGCCAGCAGCTTAGTGGACAGTACCTACGAGCAGTACTTC. This CDR3, with the reference TRBV7-9 and TRBJ2-7 proteins standing in past its ends, gives the full variable domain DTGVSQNPRHKITKRGQNVTFRCDPISEHNRLYWYRQTLGQGPEFLTYFQNEAQLEKSRLLSDRFSAERPKGSFSTLEIQRTEQGDSAMYLCASSLVDSTYEQYFGPGTRLTVT.